These 26 T cell receptor beta chains originate from one sample sequenced in a study of Graves' ophthalmopathy and Graves' hyperthyroidism (dated by TCRdb to about 2018). Sequencing took place on an Illumina HiSeq 2000. For repertoire sequencing, TCR beta CDR3 regions were amplified from RNA transcripts. HTBI primers and the Qiagen OneStep RT-PCR kit were used in a first-round RT-PCR, which was followed by a second-round multiplex PCR, size selection and purification. TCRdb reprocessing: public reads trimmed at Q25 with fastp, clones called with MiXCR, in-frame beta chains kept. Entries are consolidated by CDR3 protein sequence, retaining the most common genes and DNA. The sample records 600,000 to 950,000 distinct CDR3 sequences, around 40% of which are singletons. The ten largest clones capture 44% of the sample. Sequencing input: peripheral blood. Receptor source: an adult man with Graves' ophthalmopathy.

In its sample, this clonotype was seen many times. This rearrangement joins TRBV7-7 to TRBJ2-7; 7 positions match TRBD1. Trimming at V came to 6 bases and at J to 0 bases, leaving 5 bases not matched to a gene. Germline V gene sequence: CDR1 SSHAT, CDR2 FNYEAQ (reference sequence). The CDR3 loop spans 14 amino acids. CDR3 amino acids: CASRRDSGSYEQYF. The CDR3 DNA sequence: TGTGCCAGCAGACGGGACAGTGGCTCCTACGAGCAGTACTTC.

This clonotype appeared many times. The chain couples TRBV25-1 to TRBJ1-6; TRBD1 matches 8 bases. Germline V CDR1 and CDR2: MGHDK, SYGVNS. After removal of 1 base from V and 8 bases from J, the junction contained 10 bases not matched to a gene. The CDR3 runs 17 residues. CDR3 DNA: TGTGCCAGCAGTGAATTGTGGCAGGGGGCTCGGGATTCACCCCTCCACTTT. It yields the protein CASSELWQGARDSPLHF.

This clonotype was detected ten times or more. The V and J genes are TRBV2 and TRBJ2-7, with D possibly being TRBD1 (7 bases). The CDR3 is 13 residues long. Germline V gene data show CDR1 as SNHLY and CDR2 as FYNNEI. V shed 10 bases and J shed 6 bases, with 19 bases lying between them. CDR3: CATRGEGVGEQYF. The DNA for the CDR3 is TGTGCCACCAGGGGGGAAGGGGTCGGCGAGCAGTACTTC.

V and J are TRBV20-1 and TRBJ2-5; 10 bases agree with TRBD2. The germline V gene has CDR1 DFQATT and CDR2 SNEGSKA (reference sequence). The J segment lost 5 bases and the V segment lost 5 bases, leaving 11 bases of the junction unmatched. The CDR3 loop spans 15 amino acids. The CDR3 bases are TGCAGTGCTTTGAGGCCAGCGGGAGGGCCCGAGACCCAGTACTTC. Translated: CSALRPAGGPETQYF.

There are a few counts of this clonotype. The chain combines TRBV20-1 with TRBJ1-2; no clear D gene. The germline gives CDR1 DFQATT, CDR2 SNEGSKA (reference sequence). The CDR3 is made up of 16 amino acids. Trimming cost V 3 bases and J 0 bases, with 17 bases left between them. DNA for the CDR3: TGCAGTGCTAGCGTCACGATGGCTCAAGCTAACTATGGCTACACCTTC. Its translation is CSASVTMAQANYGYTF.

This clonotype has at least ten counts. The V gene is TRBV29-1, the J gene TRBJ1-1; maybe TRBD1 (6 bases). V was cut by 5 bases and J by 4 bases, with 14 bases left in between. Germline CDR1 reads SQVTM; CDR2 reads ANQGSEA. This CDR3 has 13 amino acids. The CDR3 loop reads CSVKGGGTTEAFF. The CDR3 nucleotides are TGCAGCGTTAAGGGGGGGGGCACCACTGAAGCTTTCTTT.

The chain recombines TRBV29-1 with TRBJ1-1; 7 positions agree with TRBD1. This CDR3 contains 12 residues. Germline CDR1 is SQVTM and CDR2 is ANQGSEA. V shed 6 bases and J 7 bases; nucleotides not matched to a gene: 8. The CDR3 DNA reads TGCAGCGTAGGGTACAGGGGATATGAAGCTTTCTTT. Protein: CSVGYRGYEAFF.

V and J are TRBV10-2 and TRBJ1-6, with D perhaps matching TRBD1 (6 bases). Trimming removed 10 bases at V and 2 bases at J, with 12 bases between. The CDR3 loop spans 14 amino acids. The germline V gene has CDR1 WSHSY and CDR2 SAAADI. CDR3 region: CATARDTYNSPLHF. CDR3 nucleotide sequence: TGCGCCACCGCCCGGGACACCTATAATTCACCCCTCCACTTT.

The CDR3, as DNA: TGTGCCACCAGTGATTCGGCTAGTTATTCCGGGGAGCAGTACTTC. Translating gives CATSDSASYSGEQYF. The rearrangement joins TRBV24-1 to TRBJ2-7, with D uncertain. There are 15 residues in the CDR3. Trimming cost V 2 bases and J 7 bases, with 17 bases left between them. CDR1 is KGHDR and CDR2 is SFDVKD in the germline V gene.

This clonotype was counted many times. V and J are TRBV15 and TRBJ2-6, with 7 bases aligning to TRBD1. The ends lost 3 bases at V and 1 base at J; junction bases unmatched: 0. Germline-derived CDR1 and CDR2 are LNHNV and YYDKDF (reference sequence). This CDR3 contains 15 residues. In nucleotides, the CDR3 is TGTGCCACCAGCAGGGGACAGTCTGGGGCCAACGTCCTGACTTTC. It codes for CATSRGQSGANVLTF.

The chain uses TRBV6-2 or TRBV6-3 and TRBJ1-5; 7 bases line up with TRBD1. Losses at the gene ends were 6 bases for V and 7 bases for J; bases not matched to a gene: 9. Germline CDR1 and CDR2: MNHEY and SVGEGT. The CDR3 covers 14 residues. CDR3 nucleotides: TGTGCCAGCAGAGTAGGGGGCGCCTTGCAGCCCCAGCATTTT. This encodes CASRVGGALQPQHF.

This chain links TRBV5-6 with TRBJ1-6; TRBD1 matches 7 bases. The germline gives CDR1 SGHDT, CDR2 YYEEEE. The CDR3 consists of 15 residues. V was clipped by 4 bases and J by 8 bases; unmatched bases: 9. The CDR3 nucleotides read TGTGCCAGCAGCCCCAAGACAGGGTGGGATTCACCCCTCCACTTT. It specifies CASSPKTGWDSPLHF.

For this clonotype: A read error may explain this, as a much larger clone is one base away. The rearrangement joins TRBV5-1 to TRBJ1-5, with 8 nucleotides matching TRBD1. CDR3 size: 14 residues. CDR1 is SGHRS and CDR2 is YFSETQ in the germline V gene. CDR3: CANSLLQGDQPQHF. In DNA, the CDR3 is TGCGCCAACAGCTTGTTACAGGGGGATCAGCCCCAGCATTTT.

On this clonotype: A much larger clone differs by one base, so this may be a read error. The conserved closing phenylalanine or tryptophan is absent in this CDR3, likely reflecting a read error. The chain has TRBV7-9 and TRBJ1-6; the D is unclear. Germline V gene lookup returns CDR1 SEHNR and CDR2 FQNEAQ (reference sequence). The V and J ends lost 5 bases and 6 bases respectively, with 20 bases between them. The CDR3 has 17 amino acids. The CDR3 DNA is TGTGCCAGCAGCGAAAGACAAGGGCCAAATTCTAATTCACCCCTCCACTGT. This codes for CASSERQGPNSNSPLHC.

This chain joins TRBV12-3 or TRBV12-4 and TRBJ2-7; D is unresolved. The CDR3 has 14 amino acids. CDR3: CDSSLAEVLYEQYV. CDR3 in DNA: TGTGACAGCAGTTTAGCTGAGGTCCTATACGAGCAGTACGTC.

Note on this clonotype: The junction and the germline gene differ at one end; a read error may be behind it. The CDR3 sequence is CAGSLGRLNTEAFF. As DNA, the CDR3 is TGCGCCGGCAGCTTAGGACGGTTGAACACTGAAGCTTTCTTT. This rearrangement joins TRBV7-2 to TRBJ1-1; D is uncertain. The CDR3 spans 14 residues. The germline CDR1 and CDR2 sequences are SGHTA and FQGNSA.

This clonotype was detected many times. The chain carries TRBV29-1 and TRBJ1-3, with TRBD1 matching 8 bases. The V segment lost 4 bases and the J segment 3 bases; nucleotides outside the gene matches: 2. In germline, CDR1 is SQVTM, CDR2 ANQGSEA. The CDR3 sequence is 13 residues long. The CDR3, as DNA: TGCAGCGTTGGGACAGGGAATGGAAACACCATATATTTT. Translating gives CSVGTGNGNTIYF.

This chain connects TRBV14 to TRBJ1-2, with D possibly being TRBD1 (5 bases). CDR1 SGHDN and CDR2 FVKESK come from the germline V gene. The V and J ends lost 0 bases and 7 bases respectively, with 18 bases between them. This CDR3 region has 16 residues. CDR3 amino acids: CASSQEAGRIYGGYTF. CDR3 sequence (DNA): TGTGCCAGCAGCCAAGAGGCAGGGAGGATATACGGTGGCTACACCTTC.

The chain is built from TRBV12-3 or TRBV12-4 and TRBJ2-7, with unresolved D. CDR3 length: 13 amino acids. V gave up 2 bases and J gave up 2 bases, with 7 bases separating them. CDR3 region: CASSLQRPYEQYF. The CDR3 DNA reads TGTGCCAGCAGTTTACAACGGCCCTACGAGCAGTACTTC.

This clonotype came up many times. CDR3 sequence reads: CASSLTGRTKAFF. As DNA, the CDR3 is TGTGCCAGCAGCTTAACGGGCAGGACCAAAGCTTTCTTT. J is TRBJ1-1 and V is TRBV7-3, with D uncertain. Germline V CDR1 and CDR2: SGHTA, FQGTGA. V was clipped by 0 bases and J by 9 bases, with 11 bases between them. The CDR3 covers 13 residues. Full variable domain (remainder filled in from reference TRBV7-3 and TRBJ1-1): GAGVSQTPSNKVTEKGKYVELRCDPISGHTALYWYRQSLGQGPEFLIYFQGTGAADDSGLPNDRFFAVRPEGSVSTLKIQRTERGDSAVYLCASSLTGRTKAFFGQGTRLTVV.

This clonotype showed up just a few times. This chain uses TRBV12-3 or TRBV12-4 with TRBJ1-2; 8 positions match TRBD1. J lost 7 bases, V lost 10 bases, and 17 bases had no gene match. The CDR3 runs 15 residues. DNA for the CDR3: TGTGCCATCCCTCGTGGGGCAGGGGGCGATGGTGGCTACACCTTC. Its protein is CAIPRGAGGDGGYTF.

This clonotype was seen at least ten times. The rearrangement links TRBV7-2 to TRBJ1-4, with D maybe TRBD1 (5 bases). The germline CDR1 and CDR2 sequences are SGHTA and FQGNSA. CDR3 length: 15 amino acids. V lost 2 bases and J lost 5, with 12 bases in between. The DNA of the CDR3 is TGTGCCAGCAGCTTATCTGGGACCGAGAATGAAAAACTGTTTTTT. This translates into CASSLSGTENEKLFF.

This clonotype was seen only a few times. The chain links TRBV11-2 to TRBJ1-6; D is undetermined. The germline gives CDR1 SGHAT, CDR2 FQNNGV. The CDR3 length is 16 residues. Trimming cost V 2 bases and J 0 bases, with 8 bases left between them. CDR3 bases: TGTGCCAGCAGCTTATTTCGGAGCTCCTATAATTCACCCCTCCACTTT. Amino acids: CASSLFRSSYNSPLHF.

The sample holds many counts of this clonotype. The chain has TRBV2 and TRBJ1-4, with 7 nucleotides matching TRBD1. The ends lost 6 bases at V and 11 bases at J; junction bases unmatched: 18. The CDR3 is made up of 16 amino acids. Germline CDR1 SNHLY, CDR2 FYNNEI. The chain's CDR3 is CASSPTGQSGEGKLFF. The CDR3 coding sequence is TGTGCCAGCAGCCCGACAGGGCAGAGCGGGGAGGGGAAACTGTTTTTT.

Here the CDR3 reads CASSLVPPDLPGELFF. The CDR3 nucleotides are TGTGCCAGCAGCTTAGTCCCTCCGGACCTTCCGGGGGAGCTGTTTTTT. The rearrangement uses TRBV7-9 and TRBJ2-2; D gene unclear. The V gene lost 1 base and the J gene lost 8 bases, with 17 bases spanning the gap. Germline V gene lookup returns CDR1 SEHNR and CDR2 FQNEAQ (reference sequence). The CDR3 runs to 16 residues.

This clonotype has just a few counts. The chain uses TRBV14 and TRBJ2-7; possibly TRBD2 for D (5 bases). Trimming removed 0 bases at V and 4 bases at J, with 13 bases between. This CDR3 contains 15 residues. Germline V lookup: CDR1 SGHDN, CDR2 FVKESK. DNA of the CDR3: TGTGCCAGCAGCCAAGATCCCCCTAGCTCATACGAGCAGTACTTC. Protein: CASSQDPPSSYEQYF. Looking up the rest from reference TRBV14 and TRBJ2-7 gives the full variable domain: EAGVTQFPSHSVIEKGQTVTLRCDPISGHDNLYWYRRVMGKEIKFLLHFVKESKQDESGMPNNRFLAERTGGTYSTLKVQPAELEDSGVYFCASSQDPPSSYEQYFGPGTRLTVT.